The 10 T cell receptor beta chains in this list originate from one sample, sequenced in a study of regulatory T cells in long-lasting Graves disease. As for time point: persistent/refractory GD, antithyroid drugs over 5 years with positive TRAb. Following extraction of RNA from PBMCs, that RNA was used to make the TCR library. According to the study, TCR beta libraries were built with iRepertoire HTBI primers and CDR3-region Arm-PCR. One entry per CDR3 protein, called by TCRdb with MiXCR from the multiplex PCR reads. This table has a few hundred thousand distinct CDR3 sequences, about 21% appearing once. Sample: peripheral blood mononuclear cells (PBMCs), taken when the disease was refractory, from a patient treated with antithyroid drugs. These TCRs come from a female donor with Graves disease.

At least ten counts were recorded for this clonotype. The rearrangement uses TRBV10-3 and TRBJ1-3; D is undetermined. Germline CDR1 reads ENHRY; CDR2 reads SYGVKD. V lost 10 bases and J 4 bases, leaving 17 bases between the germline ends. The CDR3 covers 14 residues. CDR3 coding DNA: TGTGCCACCGCTGACTCTAAAGGCGGAAACACCATATATTTT. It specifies CATADSKGGNTIYF.

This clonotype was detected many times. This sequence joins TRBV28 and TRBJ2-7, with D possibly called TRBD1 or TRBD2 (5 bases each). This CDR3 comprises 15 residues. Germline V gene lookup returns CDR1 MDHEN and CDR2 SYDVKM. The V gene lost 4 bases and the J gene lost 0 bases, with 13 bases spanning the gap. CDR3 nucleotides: TGTGCCAGCAGTTCCCTGGGGACCATCTCCTACGAGCAGTACTTC. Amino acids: CASSSLGTISYEQYF.

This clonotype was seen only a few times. The CDR3 is CASSFVGRYNSPLHF. The CDR3, as DNA: TGTGCCAGCAGTTTTGTTGGCCGGTATAATTCACCCCTCCACTTT. The chain carries TRBV27 and TRBJ1-6; D remains ambiguous. V lost 3 bases and J lost 4, with 10 bases in between. Germline CDR1 and CDR2: MNHEY and SMNVEV (reference sequence). The CDR3 covers 15 residues.

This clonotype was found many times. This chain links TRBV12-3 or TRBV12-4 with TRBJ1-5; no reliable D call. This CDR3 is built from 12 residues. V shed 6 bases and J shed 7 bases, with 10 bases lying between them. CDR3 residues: CASRISSQPQHF. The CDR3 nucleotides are TGTGCCAGCAGGATAAGTAGCCAGCCCCAGCATTTT.

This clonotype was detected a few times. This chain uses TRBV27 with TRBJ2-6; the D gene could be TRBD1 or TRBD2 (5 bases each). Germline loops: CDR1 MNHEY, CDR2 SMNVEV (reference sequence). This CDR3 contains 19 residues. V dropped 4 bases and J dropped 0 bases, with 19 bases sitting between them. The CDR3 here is CASSSYVLGTFSGANVLTF. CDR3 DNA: TGTGCCAGCAGTTCATACGTGCTAGGGACGTTCTCTGGGGCCAACGTCCTGACTTTC.

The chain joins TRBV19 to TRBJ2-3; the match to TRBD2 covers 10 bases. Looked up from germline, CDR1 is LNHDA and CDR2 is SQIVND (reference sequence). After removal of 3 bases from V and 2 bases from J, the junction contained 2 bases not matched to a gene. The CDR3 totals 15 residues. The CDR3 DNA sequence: TGTGCCAGTAGTATCCTAGCGGGGGTCACAGATACGCAGTATTTT. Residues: CASSILAGVTDTQYF.

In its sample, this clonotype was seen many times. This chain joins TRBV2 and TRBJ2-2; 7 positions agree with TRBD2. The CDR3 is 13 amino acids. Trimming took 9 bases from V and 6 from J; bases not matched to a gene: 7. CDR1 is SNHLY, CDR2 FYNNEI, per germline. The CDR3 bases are TGTGCCAGGGGGCGGGAGTTCGCCGGGGAGCTGTTTTTT. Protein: CARGREFAGELFF.

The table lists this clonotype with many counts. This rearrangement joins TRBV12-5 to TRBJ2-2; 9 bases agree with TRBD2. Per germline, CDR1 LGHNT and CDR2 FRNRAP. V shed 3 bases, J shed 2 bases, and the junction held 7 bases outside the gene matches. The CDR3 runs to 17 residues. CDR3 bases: TGTGCTAGTGGTTTAAGGCGGGAGGGCCGTAACACCGGGGAGCTGTTTTTT. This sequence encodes CASGLRREGRNTGELFF. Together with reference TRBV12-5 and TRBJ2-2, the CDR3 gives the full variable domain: DARVTQTPRHKVTEMGQEVTMRCQPILGHNTVFWYRQTMMQGLELLAYFRNRAPLDDSGMPKDRFSAEMPDATLATLKIQPSEPRDSAVYFCASGLRREGRNTGELFFGEGSRLTVL.

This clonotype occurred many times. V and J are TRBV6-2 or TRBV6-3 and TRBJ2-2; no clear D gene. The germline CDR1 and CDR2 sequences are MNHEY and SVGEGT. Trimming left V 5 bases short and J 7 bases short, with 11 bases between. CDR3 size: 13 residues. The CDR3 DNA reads TGTGCCAGCAGTGGCGGTCCGGTCGGGGAGCTGTTTTTT. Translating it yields CASSGGPVGELFF.

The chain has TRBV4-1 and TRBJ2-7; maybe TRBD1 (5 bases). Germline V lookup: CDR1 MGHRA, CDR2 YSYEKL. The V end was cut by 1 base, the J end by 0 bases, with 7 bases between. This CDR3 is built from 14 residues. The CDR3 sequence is CASSQGQNSYEQYF. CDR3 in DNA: TGCGCCAGCAGCCAAGGACAGAACTCCTACGAGCAGTACTTC.